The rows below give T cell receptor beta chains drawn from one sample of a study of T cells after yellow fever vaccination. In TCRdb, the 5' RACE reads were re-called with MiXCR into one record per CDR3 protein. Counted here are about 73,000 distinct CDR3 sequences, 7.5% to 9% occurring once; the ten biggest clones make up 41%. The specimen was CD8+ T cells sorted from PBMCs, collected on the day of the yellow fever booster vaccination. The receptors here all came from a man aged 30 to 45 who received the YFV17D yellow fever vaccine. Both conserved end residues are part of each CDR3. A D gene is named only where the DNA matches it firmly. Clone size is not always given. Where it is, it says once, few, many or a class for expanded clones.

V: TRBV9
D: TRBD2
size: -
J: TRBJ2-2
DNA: TGTGCCAGCAGCCCCGGGGGGGGGTACACCGGGGAGCTGTTTTTT
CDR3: CASSPGGGYTGELFF

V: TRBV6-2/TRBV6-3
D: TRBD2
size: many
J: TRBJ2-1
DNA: TGTGCCAGCAGTTATACTTCTAGCGGGAGGGGTCCCCTCTACAATGAGCAGTTCTTC
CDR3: CASSYTSSGRGPLYNEQFF

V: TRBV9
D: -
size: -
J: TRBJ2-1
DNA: TGTGCCAGCAGCGTAGCTGGGCTAGAGGGCGTCGAGCAGTTCTTC
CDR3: CASSVAGLEGVEQFF

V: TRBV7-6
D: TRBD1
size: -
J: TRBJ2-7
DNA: TGTGCCAGCAGCCCAGGGGGCATCAACGAGCAGTACTTC
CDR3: CASSPGGINEQYF

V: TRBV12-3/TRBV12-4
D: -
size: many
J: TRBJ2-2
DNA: TGTGCCAGCAGTAGTCATGTGGGCGGGGAGCTGTTTTTT
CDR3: CASSSHVGGELFF

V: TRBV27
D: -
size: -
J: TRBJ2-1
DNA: TGTGCCAGCAACCACCTGACAGGGAGGGATGAGCAGTTCTTC
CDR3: CASNHLTGRDEQFF

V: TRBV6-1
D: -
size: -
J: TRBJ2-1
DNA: TGTGCCAGCAGTGCCCCCAGGGTTCGCGGGGCCGCGGATGAGCAGTTCTTC
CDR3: CASSAPRVRGAADEQFF

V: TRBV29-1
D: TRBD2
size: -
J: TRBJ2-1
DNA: TGCAGCGTAGCGGGACTAGCGAACTCCTTCAATGAGCAGTTCTTC
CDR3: CSVAGLANSFNEQFF

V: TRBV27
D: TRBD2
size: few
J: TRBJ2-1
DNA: TGTGCCAGCAGTCCCCCGGCTAGCGGGAGCCATGAGCAGTTCTTC
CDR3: CASSPPASGSHEQFF

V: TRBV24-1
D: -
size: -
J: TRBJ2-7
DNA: TGTGCCACCAGTGACCCCGGACACGGATACGAGCAGTACTTC
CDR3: CATSDPGHGYEQYF

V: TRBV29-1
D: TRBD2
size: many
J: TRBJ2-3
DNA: TGCAGCGTTGAACCGGGACTAGAAGACCATACGCAGTATTTT
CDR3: CSVEPGLEDHTQYF

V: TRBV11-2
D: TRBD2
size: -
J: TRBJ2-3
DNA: TGTGCCAGCAGCGAACCGGGACTAGCGGGACCCGACACCCACACAGATACGCAGTATTTT
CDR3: CASSEPGLAGPDTHTDTQYF

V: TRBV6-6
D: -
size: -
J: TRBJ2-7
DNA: TGTGCCAGCAGCACAGGTCACGCCTACGAGCAGTACTTC
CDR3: CASSTGHAYEQYF

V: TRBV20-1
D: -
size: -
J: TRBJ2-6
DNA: TGCAGTGCTAGGTACATAAGGGAATCCGGGGCCAACGTCCTGACTTTC
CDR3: CSARYIRESGANVLTF

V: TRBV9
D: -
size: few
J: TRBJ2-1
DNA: TGTGCCAGCAGCGTAGAAGGGGCGCTTAATCCCAATGAGCAGTTCTTC
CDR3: CASSVEGALNPNEQFF

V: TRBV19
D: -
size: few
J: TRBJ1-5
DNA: TGTGCCAGTAGAACATTTGCGGTTAGCAATCAGCCCCAGCATTTT
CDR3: CASRTFAVSNQPQHF

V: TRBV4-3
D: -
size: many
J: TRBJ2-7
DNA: TGCGCCAGCAGCCATTCGGACAGCTACGAGCAGTACTTC
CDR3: CASSHSDSYEQYF

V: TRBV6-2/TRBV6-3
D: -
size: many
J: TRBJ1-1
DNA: TGTGCCAGCAGTGTGGGCACTGAAGCTTTCTTT
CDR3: CASSVGTEAFF

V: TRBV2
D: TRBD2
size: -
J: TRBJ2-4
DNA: TGTGCCAGCAGCCTAGCGGGATTATGGTCACACAAAAACATTCAGTACTTC
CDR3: CASSLAGLWSHKNIQYF

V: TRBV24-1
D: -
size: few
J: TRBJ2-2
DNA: TGTGCCACCAGTGATGTTGCCAACACCGGGGAGCTGTTTTTT
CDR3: CATSDVANTGELFF

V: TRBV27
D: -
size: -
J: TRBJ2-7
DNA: TGTGCCAGCAGTTCTCTAGCGCTCCCCTACGAGCAGTACTTC
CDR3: CASSSLALPYEQYF

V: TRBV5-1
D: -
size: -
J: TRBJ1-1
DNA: TGCGCCAGCAGCTTAACGGTCTTGAACACTGAAGCTTTCTTT
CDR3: CASSLTVLNTEAFF